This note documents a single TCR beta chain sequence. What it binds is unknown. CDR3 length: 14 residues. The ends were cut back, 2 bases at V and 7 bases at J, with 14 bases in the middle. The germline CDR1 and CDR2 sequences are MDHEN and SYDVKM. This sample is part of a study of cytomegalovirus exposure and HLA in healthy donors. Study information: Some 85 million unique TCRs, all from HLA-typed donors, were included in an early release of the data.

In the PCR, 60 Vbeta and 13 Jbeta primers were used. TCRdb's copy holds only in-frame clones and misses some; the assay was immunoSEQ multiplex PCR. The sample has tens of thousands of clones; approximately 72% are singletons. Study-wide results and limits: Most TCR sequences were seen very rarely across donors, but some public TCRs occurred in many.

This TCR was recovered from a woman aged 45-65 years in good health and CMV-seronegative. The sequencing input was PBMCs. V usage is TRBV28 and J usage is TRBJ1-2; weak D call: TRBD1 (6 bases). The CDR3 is CASSLTQGWGGYTF. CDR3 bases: TGTGCCAGCAGTTTAACGCAGGGGTGGGGTGGCTACACCTTC.